The next 6 T cell receptor beta chains were all read from a single sample in a study of Ad26.COV2.S vaccination and SARS-CoV-2 variants (dated by TCRdb to about 2021). The library came from the immunoSEQ multiplex PCR assay. In TCRdb, the immuneACCESS table is reduced to in-frame sequences with V and J assigned. These tables do not hold every clone; where another copy was compared, an unresolved V gene accounts for under half, and the others remain unexplained. This sample lists about 400,000 clones; 88% were detected once. Clones ranked in the top ten supply around 3.6% of the sample. This specimen's treatment or condition label, interpreted: some 19 received Ad26.COV2.S at low or high dose, single or two shots; about 5 received placebo; per-sample allocation not given. Repertoires of vaccine and placebo recipients were sequenced from samples collected on day 63 after the first injection. Source: peripheral blood, taken in a trial of Ad26.COV2.S vaccine versus placebo. The receptor source for this set is a person between 18 and 65 years old who received the Ad26.COV2.S COVID-19 vaccine or a placebo.

The chain uses TRBV5-1 and TRBJ1-1, with 9 bases identical to TRBD1. CDR3 length: 15 amino acids. Germline CDR1 SGHRS, CDR2 YFSETQ. Trimming at V came to 4 bases and at J to 2 bases, leaving 6 bases not matched to a gene. The CDR3 sequence: CASSARGQGNTEAFF. The CDR3, as DNA: TGCGCCAGCAGCGCTAGGGGACAGGGAAACACTGAAGCTTTCTTT. The full variable domain, its missing parts supplied by reference TRBV5-1 and TRBJ1-1, is KAGVTQTPRYLIKTRGQQVTLSCSPISGHRSVSWYQQTPGQGLQFLFEYFSETQRNKGNFPGRFSGRQFSNSRSEMNVSTLELGDSALYLCASSARGQGNTEAFFGQGTRLTVV.

The rearrangement joins TRBV5-1 to TRBJ1-5, with D possibly matching TRBD1 (6 bases). The CDR3 has 13 amino acids. The germline V gene has CDR1 SGHRS and CDR2 YFSETQ. V dropped 0 bases and J dropped 7 bases, with 8 bases sitting between them. The CDR3 region has the DNA TGCGCCAGCAGCTTGGGGGGACAACAGCCCCAGCATTTT. As protein: CASSLGGQQPQHF.

The chain uses TRBV12-5 and TRBJ2-7, with D uncertain. This CDR3 has 15 residues. CDR1 is LGHNT and CDR2 is FRNRAP in the germline V gene. V lost 4 bases to trimming and J lost 3 bases, with 16 bases between them. CDR3 sequence (DNA): TGTGCTAGTGGTTCCCGTCCATCGGAGCACTACGAGCAGTACTTC. Translation gives CASGSRPSEHYEQYF.

The rearrangement uses TRBV10-1 and TRBJ2-2; D unresolved. V was cut by 6 bases and J by 0 bases, with 8 bases left in between. Germline assignment: CDR1 WNHNN and CDR2 SYGVQD (reference sequence). The CDR3 has 14 amino acids. The CDR3 sequence is CASRGHTNTGELFF. In DNA form, the CDR3 reads TGCGCCAGCAGAGGGCATACGAACACCGGGGAGCTGTTTTTT.

V gene TRBV28 combines with J gene TRBJ1-2; 9 bases are a match to TRBD1. Germline V gene data show CDR1 as MDHEN and CDR2 as SYDVKM. The trim removed 3 bases at V and 3 bases at J, leaving 8 bases unmatched. CDR3 length: 16 residues. This CDR3 is CASSFSLQGADYGYTF. In nucleotides, the CDR3 is TGTGCCAGCAGTTTTAGTCTACAGGGGGCGGACTATGGCTACACCTTC.

V usage is TRBV18 and J usage is TRBJ2-7; TRBD1 might be the D (6 bases). The V gene's germline CDR1 is KGHSH and CDR2 LQKENI. V was clipped by 5 bases and J by 3 bases, with 14 bases between them. CDR3 size: 14 residues. CDR3 DNA: TGTGCCAGCTCATCGGACAGTCCCTTCTACGAGCAGTACTTC. Amino acids: CASSSDSPFYEQYF.